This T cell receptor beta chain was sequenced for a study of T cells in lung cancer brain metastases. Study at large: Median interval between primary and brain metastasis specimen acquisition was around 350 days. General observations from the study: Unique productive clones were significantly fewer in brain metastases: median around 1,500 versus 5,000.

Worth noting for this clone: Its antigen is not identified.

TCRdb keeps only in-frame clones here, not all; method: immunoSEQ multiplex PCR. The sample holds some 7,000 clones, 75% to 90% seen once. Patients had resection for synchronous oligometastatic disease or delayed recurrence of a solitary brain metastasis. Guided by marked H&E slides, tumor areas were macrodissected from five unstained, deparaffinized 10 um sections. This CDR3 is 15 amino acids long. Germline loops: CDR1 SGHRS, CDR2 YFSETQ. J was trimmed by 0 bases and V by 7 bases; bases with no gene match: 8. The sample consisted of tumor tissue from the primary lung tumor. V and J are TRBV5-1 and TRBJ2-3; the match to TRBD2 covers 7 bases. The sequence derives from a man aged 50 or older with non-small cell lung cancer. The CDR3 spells CASYSGRPSTDTQYF. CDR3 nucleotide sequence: TGCGCCAGCTATAGCGGGCGACCTAGCACAGATACGCAGTATTTT.